Only a few counts were recorded for the clone carrying this T cell receptor beta chain. This sample is drawn from a study of T-cell memory formation after mild COVID-19. TCRdb analysed the 5' RACE reads with MiXCR anew, one entry per CDR3 protein. The sample has about 180,000 distinct CDR3 sequences, 16% seen once; the top ten hold about 2.1%. Germline V CDR1 and CDR2: SGHRS, YFSETQ. There are 15 residues in the CDR3. J gave up 7 bases and V 4 bases, and 11 bases lay outside the gene matches. The rearrangement joins TRBV5-1 to TRBJ2-1, with TRBD2 matching over 7 bases. The TCR originated in an adult woman who had mild COVID-19 (a few samples of this study predate the infection). Cell type and time point are not known. Sequencing input: PBMCs or a T cell subset sorted from them (not recorded which). CDR3 DNA sequence: TGCGCCAGCAGCGGGGGTGCGGGAGAGGGGAATGAGCAGTTCTTC. Protein product: CASSGGAGEGNEQFF.